This entry lists 14 T cell receptor beta chains sequenced from one sample in a study of CD4 and CD8 cells across lung adenocarcinoma regions. One entry per CDR3 protein results from TCRdb running MiXCR on the PCR reads. The table lists tens of thousands of distinct CDR3 sequences, roughly half of them singletons, with nearly 50% in the top ten. The sequencing input was CD8+ T cells from the center of a lung tumor. The receptor set was obtained from a male donor with lung adenocarcinoma. The CD4 and CD8 labels of this study may be unreliable.

This chain links TRBV6-1 with TRBJ2-3; TRBD2 aligns across 8 bases. Judging by the DNA end, TRBJ2-7 fits better; the J call may be wrong. The CDR3 consists of 16 residues. CDR1 MNHNS and CDR2 SASEGT come from the germline V gene. Written as DNA, the CDR3 is TGTGCCAGCAGCGTAGCGGGGCCGGGAGCCAAGGACACGCAGTACTTC. Translating gives CASSVAGPGAKDTQYF.

A remark on this clonotype: The junction and the germline gene differ at one end; a read error may be behind it. The rearrangement uses TRBV6-5 and TRBJ2-1, with D unresolved. Looked up from germline, CDR1 is MNHEY and CDR2 is SVGAGI. The CDR3 has 13 residues. The DNA of the CDR3 is TGTGCCAGCAGGTACCCAGTTACCGATGAGCAGTATTTC. Protein: CASRYPVTDEQYF.

This chain connects TRBV27 to TRBJ2-2; D is uncertain. The V gene's germline CDR1 is MNHEY and CDR2 SMNVEV (reference sequence). Trimming cost V 2 bases and J 1 base, with 5 bases left between them. The CDR3 is 14 amino acids. The CDR3 reads CASSLRENTGELFF. The CDR3 DNA reads as TGTGCCAGCAGTTTAAGGGAGAACACCGGGGAGCTGTTTTTT.

By its share, this clonotype is medium-sized. The J gene is TRBJ2-3, the V gene TRBV10-3; D gene ambiguous. Trimming removed 10 bases from V and 1 base from J, with 12 bases in between. This CDR3 is 13 amino acids long. Germline CDR1 and CDR2: ENHRY and SYGVKD. The CDR3 loop is CATQMDRTDTQYF. CDR3 sequence (DNA): TGTGCCACCCAAATGGATCGCACAGATACGCAGTATTTT.

This chain links TRBV6-5 with TRBJ2-5; 9 bases are a match to TRBD1. CDR1 is MNHEY, CDR2 SVGAGI, per germline. The CDR3 consists of 15 residues. V was clipped by 0 bases and J by 7 bases; unmatched bases: 6. CDR3 sequence reads: CASSYSIDRGGTQYF. The DNA for the CDR3 is TGTGCCAGCAGTTACTCGATTGACAGGGGGGGGACCCAGTACTTC.

This clonotype was recorded a few times. This chain connects TRBV6-1 to TRBJ2-3; D is possibly TRBD2 (6 bases). Germline V lookup: CDR1 MNHNS, CDR2 SASEGT. This CDR3 has 14 amino acids. Trimming took 7 bases from V and 0 from J, leaving 11 bases between them. The CDR3 sequence is CASNAGSSTDTQYF. The CDR3 DNA is TGTGCCAGCAACGCGGGGTCTAGCACAGATACGCAGTATTTT.

The table lists this clonotype with many counts. The rearrangement uses TRBV6-7 and TRBJ1-3; TRBD1 aligns across 7 bases. TRBV6-7 is designated an ORF whose function remains uncertain. This CDR3 contains 17 residues. The ends lost 5 bases at V and 0 bases at J; junction bases unmatched: 10. The CDR3 is CASSHRQGTGSGNTIYF. Here the CDR3 DNA reads TGTGCCAGCAGTCACAGACAGGGAACTGGCTCTGGAAACACCATATATTTT.

The J gene is TRBJ1-2, the V gene TRBV6-1; D gene unclear. V was cut by 0 bases and J by 4 bases, with 12 bases left in between. The CDR3 runs 15 residues. Germline V gives CDR1 MNHNS, CDR2 SASEGT. The chain's CDR3 is CASSEALLGSYGYTF. The CDR3 region has the DNA TGTGCCAGCAGTGAAGCGCTTCTTGGCAGCTATGGCTACACCTTC.

This clonotype is classed as medium-sized. The chain carries TRBV6-6 and TRBJ2-1; D possibly corresponds to TRBD2 (6 bases). The V gene lost 6 bases and the J gene lost 10 bases, with 13 bases spanning the gap. Germline-derived CDR1 and CDR2 are MNHNY and SVGAGI (reference sequence). This CDR3 has 12 residues. CDR3 residues: CASRSQGGEQFF. CDR3 in DNA: TGTGCCAGCAGGTCCCAGGGAGGCGAGCAGTTCTTC.

Comments on this clonotype: One end of the junction is discordant with germline, which a read error may explain. The chain links TRBV6-1 to TRBJ2-1; D unresolved. The CDR3 has 12 amino acids. Looked up from germline, CDR1 is MNHNS and CDR2 is SASEGT. This CDR3 reads CASSSLRDEQFF. CDR3 sequence (DNA): TGTGCCAGCAGCTCCCTCAGAGATGAGCAGTTCTTT.

This clonotype has a count of ten or more. This chain connects TRBV6-1 to TRBJ2-1; 7 positions agree with TRBD2. This CDR3 is 14 amino acids long. Germline V gene data show CDR1 as MNHNS and CDR2 as SASEGT. With 3 bases clipped from V and 1 base from J, the junction kept 0 bases outside the gene matches. CDR3 protein: CASSERESYNEQFF. CDR3 bases: TGTGCCAGCAGTGAGCGGGAGTCCTACAATGAGCAGTTCTTC.

Comments on this clonotype: A much larger clone sits a single nucleotide away, making a read error possible. V usage is TRBV10-3 and J usage is TRBJ2-3; 12 bases fit TRBD2. TRBJ2-7 matches the DNA end more closely, so the J call is doubtful. This CDR3 contains 17 residues. CDR1 is ENHRY, CDR2 SYGVKD, per germline. CDR3 region: CAISDRRLAGDRYEQYF. The CDR3 DNA reads TGTGCCATCAGTGACCGCCGACTAGCGGGAGACCGGTATGAGCAGTACTTC.

The V call is TRBV10-3, the J call TRBJ2-3; D could derive from TRBD1 or TRBD2 (5 bases each). This CDR3 region has 15 residues. Trimming pared 11 bases from V and 1 base from J, leaving 19 bases between. Per germline, CDR1 ENHRY and CDR2 SYGVKD. CDR3 nucleotide sequence: TGTGCCGGGGGTACCGGGGCCCCGGGCACAGATACGCAGTATTTT. Encoded protein: CAGGTGAPGTDTQYF.

This clonotype was seen repeatedly, ten times or more. This rearrangement joins TRBV11-3 to TRBJ2-1; unclear D gene. The germline V and J ends were trimmed by 5 bases and 6 bases, with 17 bases remaining between them. Germline values: CDR1 SGHNT, CDR2 YENEEA. The CDR3 loop spans 15 amino acids. As DNA, the CDR3 is TGTGCCAGCAGCCGTCCTTCCCGGACCCCCAATGAGCAGTTCTTC. It translates to CASSRPSRTPNEQFF.